This entry lists 5 T cell receptor beta chains sequenced from one sample in a study of T cells in women clearing cervical HPV infection. Profiling relied on immunoSEQ multiplex PCR, and the TCRdb table lists in-frame clones only, not all of them. This sample's clone table lists 30,000 to 45,000 clones. The sample was blood buffy coat. These TCRs come from a woman aged 18 to 75 with a cervical HPV16 infection that either progressed to CIN3+ or cleared (not recorded which).

As concerns this clone: At one end the junction does not follow the germline gene, possibly because of a read error. The CDR3 extends 3 residues past the end of the read, so its final part is completed from the germline J gene. The chain combines TRBV4-2 with TRBJ2-5; D is uncertain. CDR3 length: 15 amino acids. The germline CDR1 and CDR2 sequences are LGHNA and YNFKEQ. CDR3 DNA (partial): TGCGCCAGCAGCCAAGATCGACAAAGCCAAGAGACC. Translation gives CASSQDRQSQET. In full, the CDR3 reads CASSQDRQSQETQYF.

As for this clone: Sequencing ends 3 residues short of the CDR3 end; the germline J gene provides the rest. The V and J genes are TRBV20-1 and TRBJ1-5; D perhaps matches TRBD1 (6 bases). The V end was cut by 1 base, the J end by 2 bases, with 12 bases between. CDR3 length equals 15 residues. Germline loops: CDR1 DFQATT, CDR2 SNEGSKA (reference sequence). CDR3: CSARGAGAGNQPQHF. CDR3 DNA (partial): TGCAGTGCTAGAGGGGCAGGGGCCGGCAATCAGCCC.

Comments on this clone: Sequencing ends 3 residues short of the CDR3 end; the germline J gene provides the rest. V and J are TRBV20-1 and TRBJ2-3, with 10 bases aligning to TRBD2. V was pared by 6 bases and J by 1 base, with 13 bases of the junction left unmatched. CDR1 DFQATT and CDR2 SNEGSKA come from the germline V gene (reference sequence). This CDR3 is 17 amino acids long. CDR3 residues: CSAPGGERGGRTDTQYF. The part of the CDR3 DNA that was read is TGCAGTGCCCCCGGGGGCGAGCGGGGGGGCCGCACAGATACG.

Comment on this clone: The read stops 3 residues short of the end of the CDR3; the missing end is completed from the germline J gene. The V and J genes are TRBV6-4 and TRBJ2-1; TRBD1 or TRBD2 may be the D gene (5 bases each). V was shortened by 6 bases and J by 1 base, with 13 bases between the two germline ends. The CDR3 has 15 amino acids. Germline lookup yields CDR1 MRHNA and CDR2 SNTAGT. The CDR3 is CASSDEGKSYNEQFF. The part of the CDR3 DNA that was read is TGTGCCAGCAGCGACGAGGGGAAGTCCTACAATGAG.

Worth noting for this clone: The read ends 3 residues early relative to the CDR3; the germline J gene fills the gap. The chain uses TRBV20-1 and TRBJ2-7; D may be TRBD2 (7 bases). V was trimmed by 6 bases and J by 3 bases, leaving 21 bases between them. The V gene's germline CDR1 is DFQATT and CDR2 SNEGSKA (reference sequence). The CDR3 is made up of 15 amino acids. The covered CDR3 bases are TGCAGTGCAGACCCCATTGGGGGGGCCATCTACGAG. It is translated as CSADPIGGAIYE. The entire CDR3 protein is CSADPIGGAIYEQYF.